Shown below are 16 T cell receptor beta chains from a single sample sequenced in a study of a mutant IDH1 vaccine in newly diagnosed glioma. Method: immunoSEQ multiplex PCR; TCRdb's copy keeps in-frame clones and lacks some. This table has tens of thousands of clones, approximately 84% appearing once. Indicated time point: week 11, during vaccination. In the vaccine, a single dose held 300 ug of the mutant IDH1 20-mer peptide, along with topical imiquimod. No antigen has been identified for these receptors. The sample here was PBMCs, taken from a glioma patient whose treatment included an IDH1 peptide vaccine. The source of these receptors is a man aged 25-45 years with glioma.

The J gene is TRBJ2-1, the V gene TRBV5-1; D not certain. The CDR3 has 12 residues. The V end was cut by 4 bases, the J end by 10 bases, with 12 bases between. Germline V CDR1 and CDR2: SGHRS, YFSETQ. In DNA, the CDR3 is TGCGCCAGCAGCACTACGGTAGGAGAGCAGTTCTTC. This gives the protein CASSTTVGEQFF.

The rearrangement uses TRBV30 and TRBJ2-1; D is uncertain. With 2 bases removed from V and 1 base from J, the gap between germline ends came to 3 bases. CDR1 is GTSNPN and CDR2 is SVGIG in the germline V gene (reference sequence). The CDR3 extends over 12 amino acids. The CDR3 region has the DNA TGTGCCTGGAGTCCTTCCTACAATGAGCAGTTCTTC. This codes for CAWSPSYNEQFF.

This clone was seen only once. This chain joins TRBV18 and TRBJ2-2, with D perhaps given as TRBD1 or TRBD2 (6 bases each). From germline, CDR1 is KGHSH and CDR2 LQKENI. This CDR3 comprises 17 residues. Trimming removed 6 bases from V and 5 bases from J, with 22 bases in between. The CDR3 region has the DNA TGTGCCAGCTCTTCGGGGGCGGGGCCCCTAAGGACCGGGGAGCTGTTTTTT. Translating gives CASSSGAGPLRTGELFF.

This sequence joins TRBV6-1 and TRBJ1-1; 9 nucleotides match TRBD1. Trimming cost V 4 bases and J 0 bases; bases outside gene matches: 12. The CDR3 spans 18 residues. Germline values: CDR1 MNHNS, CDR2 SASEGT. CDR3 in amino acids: CASSGKKQGAALNTEAFF. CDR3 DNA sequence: TGTGCCAGCAGTGGAAAAAAACAGGGGGCAGCGTTGAACACTGAAGCTTTCTTT.

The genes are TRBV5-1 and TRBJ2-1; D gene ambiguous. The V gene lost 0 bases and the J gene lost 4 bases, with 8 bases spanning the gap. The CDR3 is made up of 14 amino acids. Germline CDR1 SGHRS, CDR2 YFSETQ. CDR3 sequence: CASSLVGSYNEQFF. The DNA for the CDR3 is TGCGCCAGCAGCTTGGTTGGGTCATACAATGAGCAGTTCTTC.

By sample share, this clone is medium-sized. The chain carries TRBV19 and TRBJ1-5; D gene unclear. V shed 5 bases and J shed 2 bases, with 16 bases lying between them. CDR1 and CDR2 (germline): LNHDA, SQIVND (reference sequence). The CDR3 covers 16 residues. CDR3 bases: TGTGCCAGTAGTCTCACGGGTGCAAATCGCAATCAGCCCCAGCATTTT. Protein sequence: CASSLTGANRNQPQHF. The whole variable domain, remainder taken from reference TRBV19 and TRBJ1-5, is DGGITQSPKYLFRKEGQNVTLSCEQNLNHDAMYWYRQDPGQGLRLIYYSQIVNDFQKGDIAEGYSVSREKKESFPLTVTSAQKNPTAFYLCASSLTGANRNQPQHFGDGTRLSIL.

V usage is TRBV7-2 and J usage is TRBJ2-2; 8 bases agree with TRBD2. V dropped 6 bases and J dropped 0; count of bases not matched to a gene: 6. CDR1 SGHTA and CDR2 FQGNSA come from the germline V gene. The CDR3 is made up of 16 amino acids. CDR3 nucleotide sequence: TGTGCCAGCAGTCCACAACTAGCGGCGAACACCGGGGAGCTGTTTTTT. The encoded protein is CASSPQLAANTGELFF.

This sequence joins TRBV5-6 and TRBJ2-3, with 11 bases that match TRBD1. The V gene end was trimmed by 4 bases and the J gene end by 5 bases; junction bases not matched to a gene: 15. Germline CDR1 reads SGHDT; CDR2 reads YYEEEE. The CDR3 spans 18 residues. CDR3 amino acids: CASSGWGPDRGLGDTQYF. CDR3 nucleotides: TGTGCCAGCAGCGGGTGGGGCCCGGACAGGGGGCTTGGAGATACGCAGTATTTT. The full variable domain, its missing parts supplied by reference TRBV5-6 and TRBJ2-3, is DAGVTQSPTHLIKTRGQQVTLRCSPKSGHDTVSWYQQALGQGPQFIFQYYEEEERQRGNFPDRFSGHQFPNYSSELNVNALLLGDSALYLCASSGWGPDRGLGDTQYFGPGTRLTVL.

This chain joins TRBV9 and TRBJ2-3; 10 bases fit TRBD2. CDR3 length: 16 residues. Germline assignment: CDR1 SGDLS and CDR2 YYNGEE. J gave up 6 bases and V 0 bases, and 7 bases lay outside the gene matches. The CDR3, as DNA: TGTGCCAGCAGCGTAGGATCTAGCGGGAGTACGGATACGCAGTATTTT. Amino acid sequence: CASSVGSSGSTDTQYF.

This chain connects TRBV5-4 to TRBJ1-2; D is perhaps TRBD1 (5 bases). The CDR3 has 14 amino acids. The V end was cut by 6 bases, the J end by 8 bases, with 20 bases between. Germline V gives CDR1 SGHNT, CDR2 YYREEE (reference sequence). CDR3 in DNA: TGTGCCAGCACCACCCGGGGGGTGGGGCAAGGCTACACCTTC. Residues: CASTTRGVGQGYTF. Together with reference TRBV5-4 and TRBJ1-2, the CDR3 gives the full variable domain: ETGVTQSPTHLIKTRGQQVTLRCSSQSGHNTVSWYQQALGQGPQFIFQYYREEENGRGNFPPRFSGLQFPNYSSELNVNALELDDSALYLCASTTRGVGQGYTFGSGTRLTVV.

The CDR3 nucleotides are TGTGCCAGCAGCGGCCGGACTAGCGGGGTTCCAAGAGGTCCCTACGAGCAGTACTTC. It is translated as CASSGRTSGVPRGPYEQYF. The chain employs TRBV7-9 and TRBJ2-7, with 12 positions matching TRBD2. This CDR3 contains 19 residues. Losses at the gene ends were 5 bases for V and 2 bases for J; bases not matched to a gene: 16. The V gene's germline CDR1 is SEHNR and CDR2 FQNEAQ (reference sequence).

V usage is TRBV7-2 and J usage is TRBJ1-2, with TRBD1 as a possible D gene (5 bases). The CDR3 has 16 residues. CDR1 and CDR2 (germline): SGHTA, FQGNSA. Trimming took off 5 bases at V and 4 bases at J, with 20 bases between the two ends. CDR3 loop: CASSKEAGLWFYGYTF. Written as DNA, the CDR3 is TGTGCCAGCAGCAAGGAGGCAGGGCTGTGGTTCTATGGCTACACCTTC.

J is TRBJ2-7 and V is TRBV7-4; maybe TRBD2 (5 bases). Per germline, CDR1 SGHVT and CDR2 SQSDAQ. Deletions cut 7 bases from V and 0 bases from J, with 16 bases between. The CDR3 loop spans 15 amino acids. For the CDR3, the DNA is TGTGCCAGCATCCTAGAGGGCGGTAGCTCCTACGAGCAGTACTTC. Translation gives CASILEGGSSYEQYF.

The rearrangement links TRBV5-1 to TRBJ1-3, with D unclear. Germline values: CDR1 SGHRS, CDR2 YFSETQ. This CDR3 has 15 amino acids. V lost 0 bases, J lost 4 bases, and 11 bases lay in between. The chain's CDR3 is CASSLAQTGGNTIYF. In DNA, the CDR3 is TGCGCCAGCAGCTTGGCACAGACCGGGGGAAACACCATATATTTT. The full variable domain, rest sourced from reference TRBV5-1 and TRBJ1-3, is KAGVTQTPRYLIKTRGQQVTLSCSPISGHRSVSWYQQTPGQGLQFLFEYFSETQRNKGNFPGRFSGRQFSNSRSEMNVSTLELGDSALYLCASSLAQTGGNTIYFGEGSWLTVV.

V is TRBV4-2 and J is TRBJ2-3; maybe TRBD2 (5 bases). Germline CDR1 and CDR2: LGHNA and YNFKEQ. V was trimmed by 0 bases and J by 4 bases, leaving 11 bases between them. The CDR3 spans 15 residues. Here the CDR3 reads CASSQEWRVADTQYF. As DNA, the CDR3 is TGTGCCAGCAGCCAAGAATGGCGGGTGGCAGATACGCAGTATTTT.

CDR3 protein: CASSFRGTEAFF. The CDR3 DNA reads as TGTGCCAGCAGCTTCAGGGGGACTGAAGCTTTCTTT. V usage is TRBV5-8 and J usage is TRBJ1-1; TRBD1 matches 7 bases. CDR3 length: 12 amino acids. Germline CDR1 is SGHTS and CDR2 is YDEGEE. V lost 2 bases to trimming and J lost 5 bases; unmatched junction nucleotides: 0.